The following is a T cell receptor beta chain sequence with its context. The source of the sample is a study of T-cell memory formation after mild COVID-19. In TCRdb, the 5' RACE reads were re-called with MiXCR into one record per CDR3 protein. The sample has roughly 580,000 distinct CDR3 sequences, about 20% seen once; the top ten hold 12%. CDR3 length equals 15 residues. The V and J ends lost 3 bases and 6 bases, in that order; junction bases with no gene match: 8. CDR1 and CDR2 (germline): KGHDR, SFDVKD. This rearrangement joins TRBV24-1 to TRBJ2-7; the match to TRBD1 covers 9 bases. Specimen: PBMCs or a T cell subset sorted from them (not recorded which). The sequence derives from an adult woman who had mild COVID-19 (a few samples of this study predate the infection). Cell type and time point are not known. In nucleotides, the CDR3 is TGTGCCACCAGTGATGAGACAGGGGGGAATCGCGAGCAGTACTTC. This translates into CATSDETGGNREQYF.